This T cell receptor (beta chain) was profiled in a study of T cell responses to AZD1222 COVID-19 vaccine. Study observations and caveats: Spike was spanned by vaccine-associated CD4 TCRs, which were dominant at 160-218 and 743-854. No repertoire was sampled before or during the peak T cell response, only after it.

In germline, CDR1 is SGHTS, CDR2 YDEGEE. The V and J ends lost 2 bases and 4 bases, in that order; junction bases with no gene match: 7. The CDR3 has 16 residues. The method was immunoSEQ multiplex PCR; TCRdb's version includes in-frame clones alone and lacks a portion of them. The sample shows over 100,000 clones, about 86% of them seen only once. A single count supports this clone. Antigen specificity is unknown. The gene calls are TRBV5-8 and TRBJ2-3, with 10 positions matching TRBD2. The source material was peripheral blood, sampled on day 0 of AZD1222 vaccination. The receptor was isolated from an adult in good health. CDR3: CASSFASGSRADTQYF. The CDR3 DNA reads TGTGCCAGCAGCTTTGCTAGCGGGAGTAGGGCAGATACGCAGTATTTT. Full variable domain (outside the CDR3, taken from reference TRBV5-8 and TRBJ2-3): EAGVTQSPTHLIKTRGQQATLRCSPISGHTSVYWYQQALGLGLQFLLWYDEGEERNRGNFPPRFSGRQFPNYSSELNVNALELEDSALYLCASSFASGSRADTQYFGPGTRLTVL.